This entry lists 10 T cell receptor beta chains sequenced from one sample in a study of T cells in Graves' hyperthyroidism and ophthalmopathy (dated 2019 in TCRdb). The method was multiplex PCR. The instrument was an Illumina HiSeq 2000. Amplification of TCR beta CDR3 regions was carried out from RNA transcripts. For the first round of RT-PCR on the TCR CDR3, the HTBI primer set was used together with the Qiagen OneStep RT-PCR kit. Starting from the raw public reads, TCRdb applied fastp trimming at Q25, assembled clones with MiXCR and retained in-frame beta chains. All rows with the same CDR3 protein become a single entry with the most common DNA and genes. This sample lists 600,000 or so distinct CDR3 sequences; about 45% were detected once. The ten most abundant clones make up roughly 8.2% of the sample. Material for sequencing was peripheral blood or thyroid tissue (not recorded which). These receptors were obtained from a woman aged 18 to 35 with Graves' hyperthyroidism. Donor details come from another sample of the same person, matched by shared clones.

This clonotype was recorded a few times. The gene calls are TRBV29-1 and TRBJ2-6, with D possibly matching TRBD1 (5 bases). CDR1 and CDR2 from the germline V gene are SQVTM and ANQGSEA. Trimming shortened V by 6 bases and J by 1 base, and 22 bases separated the two germline ends. This CDR3 is built from 18 residues. The CDR3 here is CSVSHRLHSRSGANVLTF. The CDR3 coding sequence is TGCAGCGTCAGCCACAGGCTCCACAGCCGATCTGGGGCCAACGTCCTGACTTTC. Based on the CDR3 plus reference TRBV29-1 and TRBJ2-6, the full variable domain is SAVISQKPSRDICQRGTSLTIQCQVDSQVTMMFWYRQQPGQSLTLIATANQGSEATYESGFVIDKFPISRPNLTFSTLTVSNMSPEDSSIYLCSVSHRLHSRSGANVLTFGAGSRLTVL.

This clonotype was picked up many times. J is TRBJ1-2 and V is TRBV2, with 7 bases identical to TRBD1. Germline CDR1 is SNHLY and CDR2 is FYNNEI. The CDR3 consists of 13 residues. V shed 6 bases, J shed 2 bases, and the junction held 3 bases outside the gene matches. This chain's CDR3 is CASRRQGNYGYTF. CDR3 sequence (DNA): TGTGCCAGCAGACGACAGGGAAACTATGGCTACACCTTC.

The DNA for the CDR3 is TGTGCCAGCAGCCAAGATGGAGCGGGAGGTGTAAAGACCCAGTACTTC. It encodes CASSQDGAGGVKTQYF. The chain couples TRBV7-9 to TRBJ2-5; 9 nucleotides line up with TRBD2. With V trimmed by 5 bases and J by 6 bases, 13 bases remained unmatched. Germline-derived CDR1 and CDR2 are SEHNR and FQNEAQ (reference sequence). The CDR3 loop spans 16 amino acids.

The chain uses TRBV7-6 and TRBJ1-2; 10 nucleotides line up with TRBD1. CDR3 length equals 13 residues. Germline CDR1 reads SGHVS; CDR2 reads FNYEAQ. Trimming removed 7 bases from V and 10 bases from J; junction bases left unmatched: 9. CDR3 in amino acids: CASTPTGTGDYTF. In DNA form, the CDR3 reads TGTGCCAGCACCCCCACCGGGACAGGGGACTACACCTTC.

The count of this clonotype is one. The gene calls are TRBV7-9 and TRBJ2-2; D may match TRBD1 or TRBD2 (5 bases each). The germline CDR1 and CDR2 sequences are SEHNR and FQNEAQ (reference sequence). CDR3 length equals 13 residues. V was clipped by 9 bases and J by 7 bases, with 15 bases between them. The CDR3 DNA sequence: TGTGCCAGAGCCAACGGGACGTACGGGGAGCTGTTTTTT. It is translated as CARANGTYGELFF. Full variable domain (missing parts from reference TRBV7-9 and TRBJ2-2): DTGVSQNPRHKITKRGQNVTFRCDPISEHNRLYWYRQTLGQGPEFLTYFQNEAQLEKSRLLSDRFSAERPKGSFSTLEIQRTEQGDSAMYLCARANGTYGELFFGEGSRLTVL.

Comment on this clonotype: Since the CDR3 does not end with the conserved phenylalanine or tryptophan, this likely comes from a read error. The chain combines TRBV5-1 with TRBJ1-3; D gene unclear. Germline V gene lookup returns CDR1 SGHRS and CDR2 YFSETQ. With 5 bases removed from V and 4 bases from J, the gap between germline ends came to 13 bases. The CDR3 has 14 amino acids. The CDR3 DNA is TGCGCCAGCAGACCGGACTTACAAGGAAACACCATATATTCT. This translates into CASRPDLQGNTIYS.

This clonotype was seen more than once but under ten times. V is TRBV7-9 and J is TRBJ2-7, with D perhaps TRBD2 (6 bases). The germline V gene has CDR1 SEHNR and CDR2 FQNEAQ (reference sequence). With 0 bases removed from V and 4 bases from J, the gap between germline ends came to 16 bases. CDR3 length: 16 amino acids. The CDR3 DNA sequence: TGTGCCAGCAGCTTAGCTGCCAGGGCGGGGAGTTACGAGCAGTACTTC. This encodes CASSLAARAGSYEQYF.

As to this clonotype: A read error may produce the germline difference seen at one junction end. This chain links TRBV7-9 with TRBJ2-6; 7 bases map to TRBD2. Germline V gene lookup returns CDR1 SEHNR and CDR2 FQNEAQ (reference sequence). The CDR3 has 16 amino acids. CDR3 DNA: TGCGCCAGCAGCCGGGACGGGAGGTCTGGGGCCAACGTCCTGACTTTC. It yields the protein CASSRDGRSGANVLTF. The full variable domain, in which reference TRBV7-9 and TRBJ2-6 provide the parts outside the CDR3, is DTGVSQNPRHKITKRGQNVTFRCDPISEHNRLYWYRQTLGQGPEFLTYFQNEAQLEKSRLLSDRFSAERPKGSFSTLEIQRTEQGDSAMYLCASSRDGRSGANVLTFGAGSRLTVL.

The chain carries TRBV20-1 and TRBJ1-1; TRBD1 agrees at 7 bases. CDR3 size: 14 residues. CDR1 is DFQATT and CDR2 is SNEGSKA in the germline V gene (reference sequence). V dropped 6 bases and J dropped 1; count of bases not matched to a gene: 8. CDR3 sequence reads: CSATTGTANTEAFF. CDR3 DNA sequence: TGCAGTGCAACCACCGGGACAGCGAACACTGAAGCTTTCTTT.

The V and J genes are TRBV9 and TRBJ1-1; D gene uncertain. From germline, CDR1 is SGDLS and CDR2 YYNGEE. Trimming left V 0 bases short and J 0 bases short, with 9 bases between. CDR3 length: 15 amino acids. Written as DNA, the CDR3 is TGTGCCAGCAGCGTAGCAGAGACGATGAACACTGAAGCTTTCTTT. Translated, it gives CASSVAETMNTEAFF.